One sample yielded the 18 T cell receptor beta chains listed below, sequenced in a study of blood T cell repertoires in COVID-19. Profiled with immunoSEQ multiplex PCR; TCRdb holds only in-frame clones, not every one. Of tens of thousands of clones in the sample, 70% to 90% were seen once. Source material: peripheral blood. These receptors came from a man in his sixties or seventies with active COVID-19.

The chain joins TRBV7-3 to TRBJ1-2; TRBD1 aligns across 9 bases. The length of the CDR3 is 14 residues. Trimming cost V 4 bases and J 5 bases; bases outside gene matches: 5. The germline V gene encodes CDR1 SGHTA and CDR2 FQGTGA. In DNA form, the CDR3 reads TGTGCCAGCAGCTCGGGACAGGGAGAATATGGCTACACCTTC. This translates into CASSSGQGEYGYTF.

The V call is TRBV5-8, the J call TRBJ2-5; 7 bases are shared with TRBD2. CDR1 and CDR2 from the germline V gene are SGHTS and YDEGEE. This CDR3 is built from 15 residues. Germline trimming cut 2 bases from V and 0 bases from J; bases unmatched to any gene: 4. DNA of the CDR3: TGTGCCAGCAGCTTTTATCGGGGGGACCAAGAGACCCAGTACTTC. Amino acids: CASSFYRGDQETQYF.

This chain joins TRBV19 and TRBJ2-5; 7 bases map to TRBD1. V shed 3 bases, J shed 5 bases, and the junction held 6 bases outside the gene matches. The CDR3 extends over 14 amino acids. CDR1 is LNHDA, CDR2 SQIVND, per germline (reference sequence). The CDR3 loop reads CASSINRGEETQYF. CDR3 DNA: TGTGCCAGTAGTATCAACAGGGGTGAGGAGACCCAGTACTTC.

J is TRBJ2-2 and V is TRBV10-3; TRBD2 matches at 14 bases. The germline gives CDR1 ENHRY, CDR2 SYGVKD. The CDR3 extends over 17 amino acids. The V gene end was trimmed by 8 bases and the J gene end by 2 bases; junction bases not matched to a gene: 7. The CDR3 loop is CAISGTSGGLNTGELFF. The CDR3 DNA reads TGTGCCATCTCGGGGACTAGCGGGGGCCTAAACACCGGGGAGCTGTTTTTT.

The CDR3 reads CASSLGPGLAGNNEQFF. CDR3 DNA: TGTGCCAGCAGCTTAGGGCCGGGACTAGCGGGGAACAATGAGCAGTTCTTC. The V and J genes are TRBV11-2 and TRBJ2-1; TRBD2 agrees at 13 bases. The V segment lost 1 base and the J segment 5 bases; nucleotides outside the gene matches: 5. Germline CDR1 reads SGHAT; CDR2 reads FQNNGV. The CDR3 covers 17 residues. Variable domain in full (rest from reference TRBV11-2 and TRBJ2-1): EAGVAQSPRYKIIEKRQSVAFWCNPISGHATLYWYQQILGQGPKLLIQFQNNGVVDDSQLPKDRFSAERLKGVDSTLKIQPAKLEDSAVYLCASSLGPGLAGNNEQFFGPGTRLTVL.

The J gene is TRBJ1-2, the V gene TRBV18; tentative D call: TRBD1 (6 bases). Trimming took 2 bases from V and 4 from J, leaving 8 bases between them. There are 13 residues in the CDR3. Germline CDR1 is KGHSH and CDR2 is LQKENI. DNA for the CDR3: TGTGCCAGCTCACCAGGGGGCGCCTATGGCTACACCTTC. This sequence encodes CASSPGGAYGYTF.

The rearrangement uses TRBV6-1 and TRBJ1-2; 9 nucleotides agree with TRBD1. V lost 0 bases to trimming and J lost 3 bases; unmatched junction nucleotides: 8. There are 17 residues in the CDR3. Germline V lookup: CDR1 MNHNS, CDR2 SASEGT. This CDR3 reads CASSEAKTGGSYYGYTF. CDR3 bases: TGTGCCAGCAGTGAAGCGAAGACAGGGGGAAGTTACTATGGCTACACCTTC.

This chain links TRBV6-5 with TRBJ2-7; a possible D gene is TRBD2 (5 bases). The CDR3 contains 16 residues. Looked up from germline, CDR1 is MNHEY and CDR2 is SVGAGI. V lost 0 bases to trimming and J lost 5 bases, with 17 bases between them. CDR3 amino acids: CASSYSIGPGLDEQYF. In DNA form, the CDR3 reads TGTGCCAGCAGTTACTCGATAGGCCCGGGGTTAGACGAGCAGTACTTC.

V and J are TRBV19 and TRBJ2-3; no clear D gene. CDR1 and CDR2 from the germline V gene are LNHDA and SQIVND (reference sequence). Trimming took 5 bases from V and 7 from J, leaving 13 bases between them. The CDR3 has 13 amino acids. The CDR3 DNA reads TGTGCCAGTAGTGGTGACCGACATTATACGCAGTATTTT. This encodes CASSGDRHYTQYF.

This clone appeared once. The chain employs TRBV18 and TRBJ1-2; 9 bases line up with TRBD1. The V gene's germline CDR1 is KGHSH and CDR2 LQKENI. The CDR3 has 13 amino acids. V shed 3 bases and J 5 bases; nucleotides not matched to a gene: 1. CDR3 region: CASSPGQGYGYTF. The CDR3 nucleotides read TGTGCCAGCTCACCGGGACAGGGTTATGGCTACACCTTC. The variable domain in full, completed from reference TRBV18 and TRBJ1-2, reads NAGVMQNPRHLVRRRGQEARLRCSPMKGHSHVYWYRQLPEEGLKFMVYLQKENIIDESGMPKERFSAEFPKEGPSILRIQQVVRGDSAAYFCASSPGQGYGYTFGSGTRLTVV.

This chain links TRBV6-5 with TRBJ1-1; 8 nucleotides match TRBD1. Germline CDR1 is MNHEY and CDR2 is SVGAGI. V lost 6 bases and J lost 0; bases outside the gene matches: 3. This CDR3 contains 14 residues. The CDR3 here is CASSQGAVNTEAFF. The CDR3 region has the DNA TGTGCCAGCAGCCAGGGGGCGGTGAACACTGAAGCTTTCTTT.

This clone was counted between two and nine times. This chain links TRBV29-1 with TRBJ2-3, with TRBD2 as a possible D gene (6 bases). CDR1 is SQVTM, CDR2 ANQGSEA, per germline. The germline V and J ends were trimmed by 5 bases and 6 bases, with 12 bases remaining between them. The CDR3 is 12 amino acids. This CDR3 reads CSVRREVDTQYF. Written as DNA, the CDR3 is TGCAGCGTTCGCAGGGAGGTTGATACGCAGTATTTT.

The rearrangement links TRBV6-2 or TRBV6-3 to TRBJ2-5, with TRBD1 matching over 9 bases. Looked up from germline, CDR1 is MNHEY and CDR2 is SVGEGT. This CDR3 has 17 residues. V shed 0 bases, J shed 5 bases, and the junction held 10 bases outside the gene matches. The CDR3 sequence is CASSYSLWTGDRETQYF. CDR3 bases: TGTGCCAGCAGTTACTCTTTGTGGACAGGGGATCGGGAGACCCAGTACTTC.

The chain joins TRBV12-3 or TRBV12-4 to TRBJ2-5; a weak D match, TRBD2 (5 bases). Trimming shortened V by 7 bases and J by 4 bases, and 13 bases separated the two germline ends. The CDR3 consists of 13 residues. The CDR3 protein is CASTDTRRETQYF. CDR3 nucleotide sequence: TGTGCCAGCACCGATACTAGGAGAGAGACCCAGTACTTC.

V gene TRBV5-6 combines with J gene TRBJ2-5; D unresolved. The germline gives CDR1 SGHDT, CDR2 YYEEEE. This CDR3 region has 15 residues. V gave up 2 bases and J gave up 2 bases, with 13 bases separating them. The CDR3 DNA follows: TGTGCCAGCAGCTTCGGCCGGCGGAATCAAGAGACCCAGTACTTC. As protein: CASSFGRRNQETQYF.

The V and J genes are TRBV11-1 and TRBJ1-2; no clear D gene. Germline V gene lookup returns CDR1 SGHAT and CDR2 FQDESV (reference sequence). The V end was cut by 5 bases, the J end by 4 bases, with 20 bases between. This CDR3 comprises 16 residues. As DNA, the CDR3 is TGTGCCAGCAGCCCGGGAAAGGAAAGGGCCGGCTATGGCTACACCTTC. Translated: CASSPGKERAGYGYTF.

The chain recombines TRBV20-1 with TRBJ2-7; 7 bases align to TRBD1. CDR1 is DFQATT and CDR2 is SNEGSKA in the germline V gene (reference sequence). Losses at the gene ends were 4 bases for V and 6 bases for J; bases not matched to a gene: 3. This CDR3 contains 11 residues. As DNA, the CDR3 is TGCAGTGCTACGGACAGGTTCGAGCAGTACTTC. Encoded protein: CSATDRFEQYF.

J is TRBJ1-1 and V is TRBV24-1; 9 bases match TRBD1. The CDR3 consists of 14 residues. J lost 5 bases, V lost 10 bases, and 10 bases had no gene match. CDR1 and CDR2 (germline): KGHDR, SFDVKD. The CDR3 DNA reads TGTGCCACGAGCGGGACAGGGATACGGACTGAAGCTTTCTTT. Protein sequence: CATSGTGIRTEAFF.